This T cell receptor (beta chain) was sequenced in a study of CD8 T cells in ankylosing spondylitis. With molecular barcodes, quantitative 5'-RACE was used to make the TCR beta libraries. TCRdb re-called the 5' RACE reads through MiXCR, storing one row per CDR3 protein. The table has roughly 230,000 distinct CDR3 sequences, about a sixth seen once. CDR3 length: 16 amino acids. CDR1 is LGHDT, CDR2 YNNKEL, per germline (reference sequence). The V gene lost 3 bases and the J gene lost 0 bases, with 14 bases spanning the gap. General observations from the study: CD8+ cells made up the disease-linked clones, which were relatively rare in peripheral blood. Characteristic, it appeared, of ankylosing spondylitis blood was a TCR beta motif of roughly eight highly homologous variants. Clones tied to disease were said to be significantly enriched in matched ankylosing spondylitis synovial fluid.

This clonotype came up a few times. Its matching antigen is unknown. Sequenced input: blood, either unsorted or a sorted T cell fraction (not recorded which). The chain uses TRBV3-1 and TRBJ2-5, with a tentative D call TRBD1 (6 bases). This TCR was recovered from a male donor with ankylosing spondylitis or in good health (not recorded which). This CDR3 reads CASSHTGSGYQETQYF. The CDR3, as DNA: TGTGCCAGCAGCCACACAGGGTCTGGGTACCAAGAGACCCAGTACTTC.